A selection of T cell receptor beta chains follows, all from one sample in a study of T cell repertoires in cytomegalovirus infection. These receptors' targets are unknown. TCRdb processed the reads anew with MiXCR; each CDR3 protein has one entry. Seen here are 680,000 or so distinct CDR3 sequences, around a third observed once, and the top ten hold about 20%. The starting material was cultured PBMCs, obtained from culture after CMV antigen stimulation. All receptors come from a human donor in good health (CMV status not recorded). Some clones in this sample may be carry-over from other donors' samples. Each CDR3 is given with its conserved first and last residue. A D gene is named only where the DNA matches it firmly. Clone size is shown for a subset of rows, as once, few, many or a class of expanded clone.

>NA|many|TRBV6-1|TRBJ2-3
CASGRIGGGDTQYF
TGTGCCAGCGGCCGCATCGGGGGCGGAGATACGCAGTATTTT
>NA|NA|TRBV5-1|TRBJ2-1
CASQVSSSYNEQFF
TGCGCCAGCCAGGTGTCAAGCTCCTACAATGAGCAGTTCTTC
>NA|NA|TRBV15|TRBJ2-7
CATSRDPSRVPRHEQYF
TGTGCCACCAGCAGAGATCCCTCAAGGGTACCTAGACACGAGCAGTACTTC
>NA|NA|TRBV6-6|TRBJ2-7
CASSVRDVYEQYF
TGTGCCAGCAGTGTCCGGGATGTTTACGAGCAGTACTTC
>NA|NA|TRBV7-6|TRBJ2-7
CASSFAGSGPTYEQYF
TGTGCCAGCAGCTTTGCCGGGTCGGGCCCTACCTACGAGCAGTACTTC
>NA|NA|TRBV29-1|TRBJ1-5
CSAGVRGQPQHF
TGCAGCGCGGGGGTAAGGGGGCAGCCCCAGCATTTT
>NA|NA|TRBV27|TRBJ2-1
CASSNGGPYNEQFF
TGTGCCAGCAGCAACGGGGGGCCCTACAATGAGCAGTTCTTC
>NA|NA|TRBV2|TRBJ1-3
CASSEAGGYGNTIYF
TGTGCCAGCAGTGAAGCGGGGGGATACGGAAACACCATATATTTT
>NA|few|TRBV7-9|TRBJ2-5
CASSHRAVGSWETQYF
TGTGCCAGCAGCCATCGTGCTGTGGGGAGCTGGGAGACCCAGTACTTC
>TRBD1|NA|TRBV11-2|TRBJ2-1
CASSRAGQGSYNEQFF
TGTGCCAGCAGCCGAGCGGGACAGGGGTCCTACAATGAGCAGTTCTTC
>NA|once|TRBV18|TRBJ1-4
CASSPLPREKLFF
TGTGCCAGCTCACCTTTACCACGAGAAAAACTGTTTTTT
>TRBD1|NA|TRBV4-3|TRBJ1-1
CASSQGSGRGLSNTEAFF
TGCGCCAGCAGCCAAGGATCGGGGAGGGGGCTCTCGAACACTGAAGCTTTCTTT
>NA|few|TRBV6-2/TRBV6-3|TRBJ2-1
CASSYYPGVGGEQFF
TGTGCCAGCAGTTACTATCCGGGGGTCGGTGGTGAGCAGTTCTTC